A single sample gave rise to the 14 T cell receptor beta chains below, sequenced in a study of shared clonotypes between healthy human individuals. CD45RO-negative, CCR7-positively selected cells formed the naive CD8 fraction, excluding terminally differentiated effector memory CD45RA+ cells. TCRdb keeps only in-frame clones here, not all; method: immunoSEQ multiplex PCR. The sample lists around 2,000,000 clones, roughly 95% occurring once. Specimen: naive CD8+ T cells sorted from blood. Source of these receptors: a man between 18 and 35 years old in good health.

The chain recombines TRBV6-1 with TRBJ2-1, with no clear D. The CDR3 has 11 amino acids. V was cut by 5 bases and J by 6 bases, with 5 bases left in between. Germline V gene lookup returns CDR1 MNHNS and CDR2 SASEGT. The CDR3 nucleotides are TGTGCCAGCAGTCTTTTCAATGAGCAGTTCTTC. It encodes CASSLFNEQFF.

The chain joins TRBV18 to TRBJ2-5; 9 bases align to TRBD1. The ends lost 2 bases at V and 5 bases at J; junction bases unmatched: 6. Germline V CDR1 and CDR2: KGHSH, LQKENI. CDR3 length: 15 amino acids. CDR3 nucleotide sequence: TGTGCCAGCTCACCAAAAGCGGACAGGGGTGAGACCCAGTACTTC. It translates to CASSPKADRGETQYF.

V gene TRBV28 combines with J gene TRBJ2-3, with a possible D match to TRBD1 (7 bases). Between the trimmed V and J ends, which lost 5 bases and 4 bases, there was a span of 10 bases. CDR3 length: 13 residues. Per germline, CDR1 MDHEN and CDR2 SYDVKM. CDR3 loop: CASSPRGADTQYF. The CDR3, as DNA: TGTGCCAGCAGTCCCAGGGGGGCAGATACGCAGTATTTT. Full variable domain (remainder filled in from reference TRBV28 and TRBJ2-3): DVKVTQSSRYLVKRTGEKVFLECVQDMDHENMFWYRQDPGLGLRLIYFSYDVKMKEKGDIPEGYSVSREKKERFSLILESASTNQTSMYLCASSPRGADTQYFGPGTRLTVL.

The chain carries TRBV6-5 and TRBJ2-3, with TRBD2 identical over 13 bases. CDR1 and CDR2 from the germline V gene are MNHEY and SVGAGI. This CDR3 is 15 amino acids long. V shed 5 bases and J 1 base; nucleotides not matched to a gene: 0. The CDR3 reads CASSGTSGGTDTQYF. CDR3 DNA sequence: TGTGCCAGCAGTGGGACTAGCGGGGGCACAGATACGCAGTATTTT.

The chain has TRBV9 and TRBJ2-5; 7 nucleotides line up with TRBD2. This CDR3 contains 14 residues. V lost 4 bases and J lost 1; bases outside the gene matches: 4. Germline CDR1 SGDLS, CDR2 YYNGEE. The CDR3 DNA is TGTGCCAGCAGCCCTCAGCGGGGCCAAGAGACCCAGTACTTC. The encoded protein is CASSPQRGQETQYF. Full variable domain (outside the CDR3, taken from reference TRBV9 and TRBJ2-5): DSGVTQTPKHLITATGQRVTLRCSPRSGDLSVYWYQQSLDQGLQFLIQYYNGEERAKGNILERFSAQQFPDLHSELNLSSLELGDSALYFCASSPQRGQETQYFGPGTRLLVL.

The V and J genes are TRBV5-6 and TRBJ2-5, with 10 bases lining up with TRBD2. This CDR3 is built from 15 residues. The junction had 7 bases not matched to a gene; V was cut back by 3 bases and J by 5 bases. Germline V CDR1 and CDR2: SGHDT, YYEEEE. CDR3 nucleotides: TGTGCCAGCAGCTCACCTAGCGGGAGAGAGGAGACCCAGTACTTC. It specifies CASSSPSGREETQYF.

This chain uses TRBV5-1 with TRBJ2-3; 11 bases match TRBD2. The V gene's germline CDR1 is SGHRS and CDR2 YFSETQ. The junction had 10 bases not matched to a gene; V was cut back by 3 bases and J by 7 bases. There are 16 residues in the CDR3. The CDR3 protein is CASSWELAGVTNTQYF. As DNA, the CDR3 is TGCGCCAGCAGCTGGGAACTAGCGGGAGTGACTAATACGCAGTATTTT.

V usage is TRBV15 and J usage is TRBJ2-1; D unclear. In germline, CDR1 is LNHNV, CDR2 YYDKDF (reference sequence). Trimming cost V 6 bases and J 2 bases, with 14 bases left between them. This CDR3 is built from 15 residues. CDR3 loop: CATSFTGSPYNEQFF. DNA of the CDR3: TGTGCCACCAGTTTCACCGGGTCACCCTACAATGAGCAGTTCTTC.

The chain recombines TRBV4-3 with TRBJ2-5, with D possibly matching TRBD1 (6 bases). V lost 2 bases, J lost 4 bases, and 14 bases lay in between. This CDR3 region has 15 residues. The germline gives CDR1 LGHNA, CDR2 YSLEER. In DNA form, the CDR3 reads TGCGCCAGCAGCCAATATTGGGGGCTGGGAGAGACCCAGTACTTC. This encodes CASSQYWGLGETQYF.

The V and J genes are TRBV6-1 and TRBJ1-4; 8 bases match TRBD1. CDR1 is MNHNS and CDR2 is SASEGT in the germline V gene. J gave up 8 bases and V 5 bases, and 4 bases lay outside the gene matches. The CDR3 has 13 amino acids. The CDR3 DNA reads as TGTGCCAGCAGTCTTACAGGGGGAGAAAAACTGTTTTTT. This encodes CASSLTGGEKLFF.

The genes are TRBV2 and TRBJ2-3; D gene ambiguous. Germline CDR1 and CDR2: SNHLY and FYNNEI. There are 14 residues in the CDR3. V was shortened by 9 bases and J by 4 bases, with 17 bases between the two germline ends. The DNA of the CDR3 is TGTGCCAGGGAATCTCTTGGAGTAGCAGATACGCAGTATTTT. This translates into CARESLGVADTQYF.

CDR3 in DNA: TGTGCCAGCAGCTTGCTAACAGGGTGGGACACTGAAGCTTTCTTT. As protein: CASSLLTGWDTEAFF. J is TRBJ1-1 and V is TRBV5-6, with D perhaps matching TRBD1 (6 bases). The CDR3 has 15 amino acids. Germline V gene lookup returns CDR1 SGHDT and CDR2 YYEEEE. With 1 base removed from V and 3 bases from J, the gap between germline ends came to 13 bases.

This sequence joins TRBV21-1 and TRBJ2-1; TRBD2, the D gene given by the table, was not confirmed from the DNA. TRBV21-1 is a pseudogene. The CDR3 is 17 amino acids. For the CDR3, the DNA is TGTGCCAGCAGCAAAGTTGAGCGGGATAACCCCTACAATGAGCAGTTCTTC. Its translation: CASSKVERDNPYNEQFF.

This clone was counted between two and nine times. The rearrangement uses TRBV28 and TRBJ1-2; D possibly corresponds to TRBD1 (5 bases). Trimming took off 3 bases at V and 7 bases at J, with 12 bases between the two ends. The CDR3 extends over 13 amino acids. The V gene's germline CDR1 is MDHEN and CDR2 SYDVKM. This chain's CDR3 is CASSFAQGGGYTF. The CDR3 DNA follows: TGTGCCAGCAGTTTTGCCCAGGGAGGTGGCTACACCTTC.